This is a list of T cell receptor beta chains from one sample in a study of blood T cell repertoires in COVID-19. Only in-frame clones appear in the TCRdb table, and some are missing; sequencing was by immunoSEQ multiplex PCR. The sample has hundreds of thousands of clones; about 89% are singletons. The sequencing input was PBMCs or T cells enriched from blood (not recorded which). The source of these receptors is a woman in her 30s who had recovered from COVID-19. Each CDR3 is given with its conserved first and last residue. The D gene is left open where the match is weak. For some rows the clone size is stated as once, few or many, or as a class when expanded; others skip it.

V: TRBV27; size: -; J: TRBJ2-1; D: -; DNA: TGTGCCAGCTCGGGGGCCTACAATGAGCAGTTCTTC; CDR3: CASSGAYNEQFF
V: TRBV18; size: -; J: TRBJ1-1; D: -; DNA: TGTGCCAGCTCACCACCACCGGAGAAGCTCTTAGATATTGAGGACAAGAACACTGAAGCTTTCTTT; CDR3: CASSPPPEKLLDIEDKNTEAFF
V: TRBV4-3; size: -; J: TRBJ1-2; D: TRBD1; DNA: TGCGCCAGCAGCCACTCCGGGACAGGGAATGTTGGCTACACCTTC; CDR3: CASSHSGTGNVGYTF
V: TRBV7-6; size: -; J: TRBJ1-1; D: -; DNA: TGTGCCAGCAGCTTAAATTCACGAGGGATAGGATCTGTAGGGGAAGCTTTCTTT; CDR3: CASSLNSRGIGSVGEAFF
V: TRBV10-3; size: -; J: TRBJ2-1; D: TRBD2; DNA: TGTGCCATCAGTTCGGGACTAGCGGGAGTTGTAGATGAGCAGTTCTTC; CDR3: CAISSGLAGVVDEQFF
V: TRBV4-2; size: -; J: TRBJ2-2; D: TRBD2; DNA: TGTGCCAGCAGCCAAGAGGGACTAGCGGTTAGGAACACCGGGGAGCTGTTTTTT; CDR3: CASSQEGLAVRNTGELFF
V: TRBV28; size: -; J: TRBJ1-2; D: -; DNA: TGTGCCAGCAGTCCAAGACAGGACTATGGCTACACCTTC; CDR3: CASSPRQDYGYTF
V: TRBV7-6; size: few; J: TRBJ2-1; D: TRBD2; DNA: TGTGCCAGCAGCTCCTGGGGGACTAGCGGGGATGAGCAGTTCTTC; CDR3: CASSSWGTSGDEQFF
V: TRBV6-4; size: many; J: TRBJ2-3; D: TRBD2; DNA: TGTGCCAGCAGTGAGGGACTAGCGGGAGATACGCAGTATTTT; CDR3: CASSEGLAGDTQYF
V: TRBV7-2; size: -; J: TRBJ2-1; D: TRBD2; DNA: TGTGCCAGCAGCTTTCCTAGCGGGAATGGTGAGCAGTTCTTC; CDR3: CASSFPSGNGEQFF
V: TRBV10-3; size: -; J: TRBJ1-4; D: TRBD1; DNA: TGTGCCATCAGTCCCGGATGGGACAGGGATTCGTACAAGGGAAAACTGTTTTTT; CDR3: CAISPGWDRDSYKGKLFF
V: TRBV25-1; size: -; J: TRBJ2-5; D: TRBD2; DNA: TGTGCCAGCAGTGTGGGACTAGCGGGAGGGGAGACCCAGTACTTC; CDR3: CASSVGLAGGETQYF
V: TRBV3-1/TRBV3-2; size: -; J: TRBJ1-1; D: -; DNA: TGTGCCAGCAGCCAAGGCCAGGGGAGACTCACTGAAGCTTTCTTT; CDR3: CASSQGQGRLTEAFF
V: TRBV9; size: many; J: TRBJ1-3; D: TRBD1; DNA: TGTGCCAGCAGCGGGACTGGGACAGGCAACACCATATATTTT; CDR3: CASSGTGTGNTIYF
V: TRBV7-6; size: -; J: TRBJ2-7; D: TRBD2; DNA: TGTGCCAGCAGCTTAGTGGCGGGAGGCCCTACCTACGAGCAGTACTTC; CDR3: CASSLVAGGPTYEQYF
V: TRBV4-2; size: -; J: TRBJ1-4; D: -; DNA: TGTGCCAGCAGCCAAGACTGGGGGCTCAATGAAAAACTGTTTTTT; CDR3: CASSQDWGLNEKLFF
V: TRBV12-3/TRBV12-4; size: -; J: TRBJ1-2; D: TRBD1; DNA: TGTGCCAGCAGTCGACAGGGAAACTATGGCTACACCTTC; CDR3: CASSRQGNYGYTF
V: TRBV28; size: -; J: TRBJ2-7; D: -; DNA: TGTGCCAGCAGTTTCGGGAGGGGGCTTTCCTACGAGCAGTACTTC; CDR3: CASSFGRGLSYEQYF
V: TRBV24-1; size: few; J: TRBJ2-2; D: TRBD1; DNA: TGTGCCACCAGTGTGCCGGGACAGGGGGCATGGACCGGGGAGCTGTTTTTT; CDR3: CATSVPGQGAWTGELFF